This passage covers 29 T cell receptor beta chains from one sample sequenced in a study of cytomegalovirus exposure and HLA in healthy donors. PCR amplification relied on 60 Vbeta primers (plus 13 Jbeta primers). Produced via immunoSEQ multiplex PCR; TCRdb's table is partial and in-frame only. The sample carries more than 95,000 clones, around 80% recorded once. Sequenced sample: PBMCs. The receptors stem from a woman aged 40 to 50 in good health and CMV-seronegative.

This clone was seen only once. The chain carries TRBV27 and TRBJ1-2, with 12 bases lining up with TRBD1. The junction had 9 bases not matched to a gene; V was cut back by 6 bases and J by 7 bases. This CDR3 has 15 residues. Germline CDR1 MNHEY, CDR2 SMNVEV (reference sequence). The CDR3 DNA reads as TGTGCCAGCAGCCCAGGGACAGGGGGCTTCGGTGGCTACACCTTC. Translated, it gives CASSPGTGGFGGYTF.

V usage is TRBV2 and J usage is TRBJ2-2, with D perhaps matching TRBD1 (5 bases). The CDR3 has 15 residues. Trimming took off 3 bases at V and 4 bases at J, with 12 bases between the two ends. CDR1 is SNHLY and CDR2 is FYNNEI in the germline V gene. The DNA of the CDR3 is TGTGCCAGCAGTGACATAGACAGTAGCACCGGGGAGCTGTTTTTT. Translating gives CASSDIDSSTGELFF.

There are a few counts of this clone. The rearrangement links TRBV19 to TRBJ1-5, with 8 positions matching TRBD1. From germline, CDR1 is LNHDA and CDR2 SQIVND (reference sequence). Trimming cost V 5 bases and J 0 bases; bases outside gene matches: 15. The CDR3 sequence is 19 residues long. The chain's CDR3 is CASSLTPRGPEYSNQPQHF. The CDR3 region has the DNA TGTGCCAGTAGTCTCACCCCCAGGGGGCCTGAATATAGCAATCAGCCCCAGCATTTT.

V is TRBV5-1 and J is TRBJ2-5; TRBD1 might be the D (8 bases). Germline V gene data show CDR1 as SGHRS and CDR2 as YFSETQ. Trimming shortened V by 4 bases and J by 5 bases, and 15 bases separated the two germline ends. The CDR3 consists of 14 residues. The CDR3 reads CASSPGQGGETQYF. The DNA of the CDR3 is TGCGCCAGCAGCCCAGGACAGGGAGGGGAGACCCAGTACTTC.

The chain uses TRBV6-1 and TRBJ2-7; a weak D match, TRBD1 (6 bases). The CDR3 runs to 13 residues. With 5 bases removed from V and 2 bases from J, the gap between germline ends came to 10 bases. CDR1 MNHNS and CDR2 SASEGT come from the germline V gene. CDR3 amino acids: CASSTGPAYEQYF. The CDR3 DNA is TGTGCCAGCAGTACAGGGCCAGCCTACGAGCAGTACTTC.

This chain uses TRBV27 with TRBJ2-3, with a possible D match to TRBD2 (5 bases). The V end lost 3 bases, the J end lost 4 bases, and 8 bases lay between the germline ends. The germline gives CDR1 MNHEY, CDR2 SMNVEV (reference sequence). This CDR3 spans 13 amino acids. CDR3 in DNA: TGTGCCAGCAGTTTCCTCGGGGCAGATACGCAGTATTTT. Its protein product is CASSFLGADTQYF.

The rearrangement uses TRBV9 and TRBJ1-1, with unresolved D. Trimming shortened V by 3 bases and J by 0 bases, and 6 bases separated the two germline ends. Looked up from germline, CDR1 is SGDLS and CDR2 is YYNGEE. The CDR3 loop spans 13 amino acids. This CDR3 is CASSAIMNTEAFF. For the CDR3, the DNA is TGTGCCAGCAGCGCCATCATGAACACTGAAGCTTTCTTT.

This rearrangement joins TRBV13 to TRBJ2-7; 8 bases are a match to TRBD2. Trimming took 3 bases from V and 2 from J; bases not matched to a gene: 3. The CDR3 consists of 14 residues. The germline CDR1 and CDR2 sequences are PRHDT and FYEKMQ (reference sequence). CDR3 amino acids: CASSLTSEAYEQYF. The CDR3 coding sequence is TGTGCCAGCAGCTTGACTAGCGAAGCCTACGAGCAGTACTTC.

V gene TRBV7-9 combines with J gene TRBJ1-1; D gene uncertain. With 2 bases removed from V and 2 bases from J, the gap between germline ends came to 9 bases. Germline CDR1 and CDR2: SEHNR and FQNEAQ (reference sequence). The CDR3 spans 14 residues. The CDR3: CASSLSTRNTEAFF. The CDR3 DNA is TGTGCCAGCAGCTTATCTACCCGTAACACTGAAGCTTTCTTT.

The chain links TRBV19 to TRBJ1-2; 7 bases fit TRBD1. The V gene end was trimmed by 1 base and the J gene end by 4 bases; junction bases not matched to a gene: 6. The CDR3 contains 15 residues. CDR1 LNHDA and CDR2 SQIVND come from the germline V gene (reference sequence). This CDR3 reads CASSIGTGGIYGYTF. The CDR3 nucleotides are TGTGCCAGTAGTATAGGGACAGGAGGGATCTATGGCTACACCTTC.

The V and J genes are TRBV29-1 and TRBJ1-1; tentative D call: TRBD1 (5 bases). The V gene lost 7 bases and the J gene lost 4 bases, with 13 bases spanning the gap. CDR3 length: 12 amino acids. Germline V gives CDR1 SQVTM, CDR2 ANQGSEA. The CDR3 DNA follows: TGCAGCGCATCGACAGTCCCCACTGAAGCTTTCTTT. Translating gives CSASTVPTEAFF.

This clone showed up just once. The identical CDR3 is also encoded by other nucleotide sequences in the sample. The rearrangement uses TRBV5-6 and TRBJ1-2; 9 bases are shared with TRBD1. The CDR3 consists of 13 residues. The ends lost 2 bases at V and 6 bases at J; junction bases unmatched: 2. The V gene's germline CDR1 is SGHDT and CDR2 YYEEEE. The CDR3, as DNA: TGTGCCAGCAGCTTACGACAGGGGGATGGCTACACCTTC. Residues: CASSLRQGDGYTF.

The J gene is TRBJ1-3, the V gene TRBV5-4; D may be TRBD1 (6 bases). The ends were cut back, 0 bases at V and 2 bases at J, with 9 bases in the middle. The CDR3 spans 15 residues. The germline gives CDR1 SGHNT, CDR2 YYREEE (reference sequence). CDR3 nucleotides: TGTGCCAGCAGCTTGGGTACAGGGACTGGAAACACCATATATTTT. Its protein is CASSLGTGTGNTIYF.

The rearrangement uses TRBV6-5 and TRBJ1-1, with TRBD1 as a possible D gene (5 bases). V lost 0 bases and J 8 bases, leaving 13 bases between the germline ends. Germline V gene lookup returns CDR1 MNHEY and CDR2 SVGAGI. The CDR3 contains 14 residues. This chain's CDR3 is CASSYSPGGREAFF. The DNA of the CDR3 is TGTGCCAGCAGTTACTCACCTGGGGGGAGGGAAGCTTTCTTT.

V is TRBV27 and J is TRBJ2-7; D ambiguous. Trimming cost V 5 bases and J 6 bases, with 11 bases left between them. Per the germline V gene, CDR1 is MNHEY and CDR2 is SMNVEV (reference sequence). This CDR3 is built from 12 residues. DNA for the CDR3: TGTGCCAGCAGTCCGAGGTTGGGCGAGCAGTACTTC. Its translation is CASSPRLGEQYF.

The chain employs TRBV10-3 and TRBJ2-6; 7 bases are a match to TRBD1. Germline CDR1 is ENHRY and CDR2 is SYGVKD. With V trimmed by 4 bases and J by 0 bases, 18 bases remained unmatched. This CDR3 comprises 21 residues. CDR3 nucleotide sequence: TGTGCCATCAGTGGATCAGTCGGACAGGTCCCTCGAGACTCTGGGGCCAACGTCCTGACTTTC. Translated, it gives CAISGSVGQVPRDSGANVLTF.

The V call is TRBV19, the J call TRBJ1-2, with D unresolved. Germline lookup yields CDR1 LNHDA and CDR2 SQIVND (reference sequence). V was shortened by 3 bases and J by 10 bases, with 15 bases between the two germline ends. CDR3 length: 13 amino acids. This chain's CDR3 is CASSISGNGAYTF. CDR3 nucleotide sequence: TGTGCCAGTAGTATTTCCGGGAACGGTGCCTACACCTTC.

The chain is built from TRBV13 and TRBJ2-1; 9 bases map to TRBD2. The V gene end was trimmed by 5 bases and the J gene end by 3 bases; junction bases not matched to a gene: 11. Looked up from germline, CDR1 is PRHDT and CDR2 is FYEKMQ (reference sequence). This CDR3 is built from 17 residues. CDR3 in DNA: TGTGCCAGCAGCGCCATCAGCCTAGCGGGAAACTACAATGAGCAGTTCTTC. Its translation is CASSAISLAGNYNEQFF.

V is TRBV7-9 and J is TRBJ2-1; a weak D match, TRBD2 (6 bases). CDR3 length: 16 amino acids. V lost 4 bases and J lost 0, with 13 bases in between. The germline V gene encodes CDR1 SEHNR and CDR2 FQNEAQ (reference sequence). In nucleotides, the CDR3 is TGTGCCAGCAGCTCACGGGAGAAGAGCTCCTACAATGAGCAGTTCTTC. Encoded protein: CASSSREKSSYNEQFF. Drawing the rest from reference TRBV7-9 and TRBJ2-1, the complete variable domain is DTGVSQNPRHKITKRGQNVTFRCDPISEHNRLYWYRQTLGQGPEFLTYFQNEAQLEKSRLLSDRFSAERPKGSFSTLEIQRTEQGDSAMYLCASSSREKSSYNEQFFGPGTRLTVL.

This clone appeared a single time. The chain carries TRBV11-2 and TRBJ2-1; 9 bases are a match to TRBD2. The germline gives CDR1 SGHAT, CDR2 FQNNGV. The CDR3 has 14 residues. V shed 7 bases and J 8 bases; nucleotides not matched to a gene: 9. CDR3 residues: CASIFSGSIDEQFF. CDR3 sequence (DNA): TGTGCCAGCATCTTTAGCGGGAGTATCGATGAGCAGTTCTTC.

The chain has TRBV4-3 and TRBJ2-3; D remains ambiguous. CDR3 size: 13 residues. The germline gives CDR1 LGHNA, CDR2 YSLEER. V was trimmed by 4 bases and J by 4 bases, leaving 9 bases between them. The CDR3 here is CASSPRLADTQYF. Written as DNA, the CDR3 is TGCGCCAGCAGCCCGAGACTGGCAGATACGCAGTATTTT.

The rearrangement uses TRBV19 and TRBJ2-1, with D unresolved. The CDR3 loop spans 14 amino acids. The V and J ends lost 2 bases and 1 base respectively, with 6 bases between them. CDR1 is LNHDA and CDR2 is SQIVND in the germline V gene (reference sequence). In DNA form, the CDR3 reads TGTGCCAGTAGTATACGCGGTTCCTACAATGAGCAGTTCTTC. It codes for CASSIRGSYNEQFF.

This clone was seen once. This chain links TRBV29-1 with TRBJ2-2; 8 nucleotides line up with TRBD1. The germline CDR1 and CDR2 sequences are SQVTM and ANQGSEA. J lost 5 bases, V lost 6 bases, and 8 bases had no gene match. This CDR3 is 14 amino acids long. As DNA, the CDR3 is TGCAGCGTCGTGGACAGGGAAGGGACCGGGGAGCTGTTTTTT. Protein sequence: CSVVDREGTGELFF.

The J gene is TRBJ2-3, the V gene TRBV18; unclear D gene. Germline V gives CDR1 KGHSH, CDR2 LQKENI. The CDR3 consists of 13 residues. Deletions cut 2 bases from V and 7 bases from J, with 10 bases between. The CDR3 region is CASSPSQSHTQYF. The CDR3 nucleotides are TGTGCCAGCTCACCATCGCAGTCTCATACGCAGTATTTT.

To note about this clone: Within the sample, other DNA sequences also encode this same CDR3. This chain joins TRBV19 and TRBJ1-1, with D perhaps TRBD1 (6 bases). The CDR3 is 13 residues long. Trimming removed 4 bases at V and 2 bases at J, with 8 bases between. Germline-derived CDR1 and CDR2 are LNHDA and SQIVND (reference sequence). The CDR3 sequence is CASSTQGNTEAFF. As DNA, the CDR3 is TGTGCCAGTAGTACACAGGGAAACACTGAAGCTTTCTTT. The full variable domain, in which reference TRBV19 and TRBJ1-1 provide the parts outside the CDR3, is DGGITQSPKYLFRKEGQNVTLSCEQNLNHDAMYWYRQDPGQGLRLIYYSQIVNDFQKGDIAEGYSVSREKKESFPLTVTSAQKNPTAFYLCASSTQGNTEAFFGQGTRLTVV.

The chain couples TRBV28 to TRBJ1-5; TRBD1 matches 8 bases. Germline CDR1 reads MDHEN; CDR2 reads SYDVKM. V gave up 8 bases and J gave up 7 bases; unmatched junction bases: 7. This CDR3 has 13 residues. The CDR3 loop is CASRQGNGQPQHF. The DNA for the CDR3 is TGTGCCAGCCGACAGGGGAACGGGCAGCCCCAGCATTTT.

This sequence joins TRBV5-4 and TRBJ1-4, with 11 bases lining up with TRBD1. CDR3 length: 16 amino acids. CDR1 and CDR2 (germline): SGHNT, YYREEE (reference sequence). V gave up 0 bases and J gave up 7 bases; unmatched junction bases: 5. In nucleotides, the CDR3 is TGTGCCAGCAGCTTGGGAGGGACAGGGGGGACTGAAAAACTGTTTTTT. Amino acids: CASSLGGTGGTEKLFF.

The chain is built from TRBV28 and TRBJ1-1; TRBD1 agrees at 9 bases. This CDR3 is 14 amino acids long. CDR1 and CDR2 from the germline V gene are MDHEN and SYDVKM. The J segment lost 4 bases and the V segment lost 5 bases, leaving 5 bases of the junction unmatched. CDR3 amino acids: CASSPRTGATEAFF. CDR3 DNA: TGTGCCAGCAGTCCCCGGACAGGGGCCACTGAAGCTTTCTTT. The entire variable domain, with the rest obtained from reference TRBV28 and TRBJ1-1, is as follows: DVKVTQSSRYLVKRTGEKVFLECVQDMDHENMFWYRQDPGLGLRLIYFSYDVKMKEKGDIPEGYSVSREKKERFSLILESASTNQTSMYLCASSPRTGATEAFFGQGTRLTVV.

To note about this clone: The junction does not match germline at one end; this may be a read error. V and J are TRBV7-9 and TRBJ2-2, with 8 positions matching TRBD2. This CDR3 has 16 residues. Germline-derived CDR1 and CDR2 are SEHNR and FQNEAQ (reference sequence). CDR3 DNA sequence: TGTTCCAGCAGCTACGTCCCGGGACTAGTCCCCGGGGAGCTGTTTTTT. As protein: CSSSYVPGLVPGELFF.